This T cell receptor (beta chain) was captured in a study of CD8+CD57+ T cells in acquired aplastic anemia. Study summary: Sorted CD4+ and CD8+ cell DNA averaged roughly 3.2 ug.

Regarding the study as a whole: A significant difference in CD8+ Simpson's diversity between patients and controls was not found.

Germline V gives CDR1 SGHRS, CDR2 YFSETQ. This CDR3 region has 13 residues. Trimming removed 1 base at V and 8 bases at J, with 10 bases between. This clonotype has a count of ten or more. What it binds is unknown. The TCR beta profiling, which covered VDJ combination and CDR3 sequence, was carried out using genomic DNA as the template. A single record per CDR3 protein comes from TCRdb applying MiXCR to the reads. This sample carries about 110,000 distinct CDR3 sequences, less than 65% of them seen once, and the ten largest clones take around a third. The sequenced sample consisted of sorted CD4+, CD8+, or CD8+CD57+ T cells (not recorded which) from PBMCs. The clonotype comes from a human donor in good health, serving as a control. The J gene is TRBJ2-1, the V gene TRBV5-1; D is unclear. For the CDR3, the DNA is TGCGCCAGCAGCTTGACGTCTCTGCATGAGCAGTTCTTC. This translates into CASSLTSLHEQFF.